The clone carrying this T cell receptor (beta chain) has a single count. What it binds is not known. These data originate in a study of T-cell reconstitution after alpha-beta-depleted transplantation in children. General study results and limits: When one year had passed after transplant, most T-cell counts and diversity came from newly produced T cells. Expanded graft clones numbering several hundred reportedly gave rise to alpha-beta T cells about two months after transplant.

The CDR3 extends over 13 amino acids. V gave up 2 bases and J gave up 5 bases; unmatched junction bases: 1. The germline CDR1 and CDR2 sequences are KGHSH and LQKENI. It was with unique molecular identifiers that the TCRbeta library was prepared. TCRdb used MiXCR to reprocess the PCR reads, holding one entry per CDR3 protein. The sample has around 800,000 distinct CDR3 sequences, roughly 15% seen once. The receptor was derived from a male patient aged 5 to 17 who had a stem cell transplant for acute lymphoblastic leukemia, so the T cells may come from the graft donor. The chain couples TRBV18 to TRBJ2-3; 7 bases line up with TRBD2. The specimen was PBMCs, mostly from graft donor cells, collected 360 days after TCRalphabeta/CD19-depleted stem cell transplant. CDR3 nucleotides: TGTGCCAGCTCACCAGGACTAGGAGATACGCAGTATTTT. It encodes CASSPGLGDTQYF.